The present TCR beta chain was sequenced within a study of blood T cell repertoires in COVID-19. Overall study: Acute and convalescent COVID-19 specimens originated in the United States, Italy and Spain.

In the source study's methods: Amplification with reference gene primers provided the estimates of nucleated cell counts. Generated by immunoSEQ multiplex PCR, the TCRdb table keeps only in-frame clones and is missing some. The V and J calls and clone size are taken from that table; D and trimming were inferred from the DNA. Among around 150,000 clones, roughly 82% were seen once, and the ten largest hold 5.5% to 7.5%. One Seattle source followed patients from active infection through their disease course. Per germline, CDR1 SNHLY and CDR2 FYNNEI. Trimming cost V 8 bases and J 5 bases, with 14 bases left between them. The CDR3 extends over 13 amino acids.

The chain employs TRBV2 and TRBJ2-3; no definite D call. Source material: peripheral blood. This clonotype was obtained from a woman in her 40s with COVID-19, enrolled during active disease. The CDR3 spells CASSWQEGDTQYF. CDR3 in DNA: TGTGCCAGCTCATGGCAGGAAGGAGATACGCAGTATTTT.